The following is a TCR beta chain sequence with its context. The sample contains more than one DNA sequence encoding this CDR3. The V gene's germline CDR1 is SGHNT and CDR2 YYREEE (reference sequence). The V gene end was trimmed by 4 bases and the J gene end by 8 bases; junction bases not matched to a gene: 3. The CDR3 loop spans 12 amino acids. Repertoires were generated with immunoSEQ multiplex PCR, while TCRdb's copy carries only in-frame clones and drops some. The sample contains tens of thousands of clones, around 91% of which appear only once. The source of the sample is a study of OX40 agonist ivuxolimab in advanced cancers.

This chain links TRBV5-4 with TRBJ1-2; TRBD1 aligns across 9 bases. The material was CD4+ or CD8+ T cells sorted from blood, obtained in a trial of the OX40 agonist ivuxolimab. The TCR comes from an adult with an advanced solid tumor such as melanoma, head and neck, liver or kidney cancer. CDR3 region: CASSGTGGGYTF. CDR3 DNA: TGTGCCAGCAGCGGAACAGGGGGCGGCTACACCTTC.